What follows are 20 T cell receptor beta chains derived from one specimen sequenced in a study of blood T cell repertoires in COVID-19. Sequencing was performed with immunoSEQ multiplex PCR; in TCRdb, only in-frame clones are kept and a portion is missing. The profile shows some 400,000 clones, roughly nine tenths of them singletons. The specimen sequenced was PBMCs or T cells enriched from blood (not recorded which). The receptor set was obtained from a woman aged 40 to 49 who had been exposed to COVID-19.

The V gene is TRBV30, the J gene TRBJ1-5; 7 bases are shared with TRBD1. Trimming at V came to 5 bases and at J to 6 bases, leaving 4 bases not matched to a gene. The CDR3 is 12 residues long. Per the germline V gene, CDR1 is GTSNPN and CDR2 is SVGIG (reference sequence). CDR3 protein: CAWSTGFQPQHF. The CDR3 bases are TGTGCCTGGTCGACAGGGTTTCAGCCCCAGCATTTT.

This clone was counted a few times. This chain links TRBV4-2 with TRBJ1-2; no definite D call. Per germline, CDR1 LGHNA and CDR2 YNFKEQ. The CDR3 is 15 residues long. V was pared by 0 bases and J by 5 bases, with 13 bases between. The CDR3 bases are TGTGCCAGCAGCCAAGAATCAACAGCACCTTATGGCTACACCTTC. It is translated as CASSQESTAPYGYTF.

The rearrangement links TRBV18 to TRBJ1-3, with D possibly being TRBD1 (6 bases). The CDR3 runs 15 residues. Trimming removed 4 bases from V and 0 bases from J, with 10 bases in between. Germline CDR1 reads KGHSH; CDR2 reads LQKENI. The CDR3 region has the DNA TGTGCCAGCTCACTTAGGACAGCCTCTGGAAACACCATATATTTT. Protein: CASSLRTASGNTIYF.

The gene calls are TRBV7-3 and TRBJ1-1; the match to TRBD1 covers 7 bases. The CDR3 covers 15 residues. Germline V CDR1 and CDR2: SGHTA, FQGTGA. V shed 2 bases, J shed 3 bases, and the junction held 6 bases outside the gene matches. CDR3 sequence (DNA): TGTGCCAGCAGCTTAGACGGGACAGCCGACACTGAAGCTTTCTTT. Residues: CASSLDGTADTEAFF. Full variable domain (missing parts from reference TRBV7-3 and TRBJ1-1): GAGVSQTPSNKVTEKGKYVELRCDPISGHTALYWYRQSLGQGPEFLIYFQGTGAADDSGLPNDRFFAVRPEGSVSTLKIQRTERGDSAVYLCASSLDGTADTEAFFGQGTRLTVV.

The CDR3 DNA reads TGTGCCACCAGTGACTCTAGACTTATTGGTGAGCAGTTCTTC. Encoded protein: CATSDSRLIGEQFF. The chain employs TRBV24-1 and TRBJ2-1; D call uncertain. V lost 4 bases, J lost 9 bases, and 15 bases lay in between. CDR3 length: 14 amino acids. Looked up from germline, CDR1 is KGHDR and CDR2 is SFDVKD.

The chain links TRBV2 to TRBJ1-4, with a weak D call TRBD1 (6 bases). Germline loops: CDR1 SNHLY, CDR2 FYNNEI. V was cut by 7 bases and J by 5 bases, with 14 bases left in between. This CDR3 contains 14 residues. The CDR3 nucleotides are TGTGCCAGCAATACACAGGGCTTAAATGAAAAACTGTTTTTT. It specifies CASNTQGLNEKLFF.

The rearrangement joins TRBV7-8 to TRBJ2-1; TRBD2 matches 13 bases. The V gene's germline CDR1 is SGHVS and CDR2 FQNEAQ. The CDR3 loop spans 15 amino acids. J gave up 9 bases and V 2 bases, and 4 bases lay outside the gene matches. Here the CDR3 reads CASSLTSGGAVEQFF. The CDR3 nucleotides are TGTGCCAGCAGCTTAACTAGCGGGGGGGCCGTTGAGCAGTTCTTC. Based on the CDR3 plus reference TRBV7-8 and TRBJ2-1, the full variable domain is GAGVSQSPRYKVAKRGQDVALRCDPISGHVSLFWYQQALGQGPEFLTYFQNEAQLDKSGLPSDRFFAERPEGSVSTLKIQRTQQEDSAVYLCASSLTSGGAVEQFFGPGTRLTVL.

The J gene is TRBJ1-6, the V gene TRBV2, with TRBD1 matching over 10 bases. The CDR3 totals 14 residues. The J segment lost 7 bases and the V segment lost 6 bases, leaving 3 bases of the junction unmatched. Germline values: CDR1 SNHLY, CDR2 FYNNEI. This CDR3 reads CASSWTGGNSPLHF. The CDR3 bases are TGTGCCAGCAGCTGGACAGGGGGAAATTCACCCCTCCACTTT.

CDR3 sequence (DNA): TGCGCCAGCAGCCGGGACAGACCAGATTCACCCCTCCACTTT. As protein: CASSRDRPDSPLHF. This chain links TRBV5-1 with TRBJ1-6; TRBD1 agrees at 7 bases. Per the germline V gene, CDR1 is SGHRS and CDR2 is YFSETQ. The CDR3 loop spans 14 amino acids. The V segment lost 4 bases and the J segment 8 bases; nucleotides outside the gene matches: 6.

This chain uses TRBV5-1 with TRBJ2-3; TRBD2 matches 13 bases. The J segment lost 2 bases and the V segment lost 1 base, leaving 4 bases of the junction unmatched. The CDR3 contains 17 residues. Germline loops: CDR1 SGHRS, CDR2 YFSETQ. The CDR3 region is CASSLMGTSGATDTQYF. CDR3 DNA: TGCGCCAGCAGCTTGATGGGGACTAGCGGGGCCACAGATACGCAGTATTTT.

The CDR3 loop is CASSPILQVFLAKNIQYF. In nucleotides, the CDR3 is TGTGCCAGCAGTCCAATACTTCAGGTATTCCTAGCCAAAAACATTCAGTACTTC. The J gene is TRBJ2-4, the V gene TRBV6-2 or TRBV6-3; D gene uncertain. CDR3 size: 18 residues. V dropped 5 bases and J dropped 0 bases, with 20 bases sitting between them. Germline V gene data show CDR1 as MNHEY and CDR2 as SVGEGT.

In nucleotides, the CDR3 is TGCGCCAGCAGCCAAGATGGAGGACAGAGCCTCGGTGGCTACACCTTC. Amino acids: CASSQDGGQSLGGYTF. The rearrangement uses TRBV4-3 and TRBJ1-2; D is possibly TRBD1 (6 bases). The germline V gene has CDR1 LGHNA and CDR2 YSLEER. V was trimmed by 0 bases and J by 7 bases, leaving 18 bases between them. There are 16 residues in the CDR3.

The CDR3: CASTDQGALSPLHF. CDR3 coding DNA: TGCGCCAGCACCGACCAGGGGGCACTATCACCCCTCCACTTT. V gene TRBV10-1 combines with J gene TRBJ1-6; 8 nucleotides agree with TRBD1. The CDR3 loop spans 14 amino acids. Germline V gives CDR1 WNHNN, CDR2 SYGVQD (reference sequence). The V segment lost 7 bases and the J segment 10 bases; nucleotides outside the gene matches: 9.

The V call is TRBV20-1, the J call TRBJ2-1; maybe TRBD1 (5 bases). The CDR3 has 13 amino acids. Germline values: CDR1 DFQATT, CDR2 SNEGSKA (reference sequence). Trimming stripped 3 bases from V and 4 bases from J, with 10 bases between. In DNA form, the CDR3 reads TGCAGTGCTAGTCCGACAGCATACAATGAGCAGTTCTTC. The encoded protein is CSASPTAYNEQFF.

The chain couples TRBV7-2 to TRBJ2-7; D gene unclear. The V end was cut by 1 base, the J end by 2 bases, with 12 bases between. The CDR3 is made up of 15 amino acids. The germline V gene encodes CDR1 SGHTA and CDR2 FQGNSA. This CDR3 is CASSLDIRSPYEQYF. The CDR3 DNA sequence: TGTGCCAGCAGCTTAGACATCAGGTCCCCCTACGAGCAGTACTTC.

J is TRBJ1-6 and V is TRBV5-1, with 7 bases aligning to TRBD1. This CDR3 is built from 14 residues. J gave up 9 bases and V 4 bases, and 7 bases lay outside the gene matches. Germline loops: CDR1 SGHRS, CDR2 YFSETQ. CDR3 sequence: CASSLDRVGSPLHF. In DNA form, the CDR3 reads TGCGCCAGCAGCCTCGACAGGGTGGGTTCACCCCTCCACTTT.

The rearrangement links TRBV6-5 to TRBJ2-7; D may be TRBD2 (5 bases). The CDR3 spans 12 residues. From germline, CDR1 is MNHEY and CDR2 SVGAGI. The V end was cut by 5 bases, the J end by 5 bases, with 10 bases between. The CDR3 sequence is CASSRGNDEQYF. As DNA, the CDR3 is TGTGCCAGCAGTAGAGGGAACGACGAGCAGTACTTC.

Concerning this clone: Other nucleotide sequences from this sample produce the same CDR3. The J gene is TRBJ1-1, the V gene TRBV18; 7 bases map to TRBD1. V was pared by 6 bases and J by 2 bases, with 3 bases of the junction left unmatched. The CDR3 has 13 residues. CDR1 is KGHSH, CDR2 LQKENI, per germline. The CDR3 bases are TGTGCCAGCTCCGGGACAGCTAACACTGAAGCTTTCTTT. Residues: CASSGTANTEAFF.

The gene calls are TRBV9 and TRBJ1-4; tentative D call: TRBD1 (6 bases). This CDR3 is built from 14 residues. Between the trimmed V and J ends, which lost 3 bases and 11 bases, there was a span of 17 bases. Germline V gives CDR1 SGDLS, CDR2 YYNGEE. This chain's CDR3 is CASSAGHQTGKLFF. The CDR3 bases are TGTGCCAGCAGCGCGGGACACCAGACGGGGAAACTGTTTTTT.

The rearrangement joins TRBV30 to TRBJ2-5; 13 nucleotides line up with TRBD2. The V gene's germline CDR1 is GTSNPN and CDR2 SVGIG (reference sequence). Trimming removed 0 bases from V and 2 bases from J; junction bases left unmatched: 6. The CDR3 length is 17 residues. The chain's CDR3 is CAWSVSRTSGGQETQYF. For the CDR3, the DNA is TGTGCCTGGAGTGTGAGCCGGACTAGCGGGGGACAAGAGACCCAGTACTTC.